Below, 29 T cell receptor beta chains from the same sample are listed, as sequenced in a study of monozygotic twins with inflammatory bowel disease. TCRdb reprocessed the 5' RACE reads and stores each CDR3 protein as one record, lacking DNA. This sample contains about 380,000 distinct CDR3 sequences. The source material was blood. All receptors come from a human donor with ulcerative colitis or Crohn's disease, or a healthy co-twin of an affected twin (not recorded which).

This chain connects TRBV6-1 to TRBJ2-3; the TCRdb D gene call, TRBD1, has no DNA to confirm it. CDR3 size: 17 residues. The germline CDR1 and CDR2 sequences are MNHNS and SASEGT. CDR3 in amino acids: CASSAGGRGSFADTQYF.

The V gene is TRBV5-1, the J gene TRBJ2-1; the TCRdb D gene call, TRBD2, has no DNA to confirm it. Germline lookup yields CDR1 SGHRS and CDR2 YFSETQ. The CDR3 has 18 residues. CDR3: CASSLGLAGGVGLNEQFF. Together with reference TRBV5-1 and TRBJ2-1, the CDR3 gives the full variable domain: KAGVTQTPRYLIKTRGQQVTLSCSPISGHRSVSWYQQTPGQGLQFLFEYFSETQRNKGNFPGRFSGRQFSNSRSEMNVSTLELGDSALYLCASSLGLAGGVGLNEQFFGPGTRLTVL.

V usage is TRBV6-2 or TRBV6-3 and J usage is TRBJ1-1; TCRdb's D call of TRBD1 is untestable without DNA. CDR3 length equals 13 residues. Germline CDR1 and CDR2: MNHEY and SVGEGT. CDR3 in amino acids: CASSGQPTTEAFF.

The gene calls are TRBV5-1 and TRBJ2-7; lacking DNA, the TRBD1 call made by TCRdb goes unchecked. Germline CDR1 SGHRS, CDR2 YFSETQ. The CDR3 spans 19 residues. Here the CDR3 reads CASSLSGVIPGTGSYEQYF.

The chain combines TRBV5-1 with TRBJ2-3; the TCRdb D gene call, TRBD1, has no DNA to confirm it. CDR1 and CDR2 (germline): SGHRS, YFSETQ. This CDR3 is built from 14 residues. The CDR3 is CASSLDTAGGTQYF.

The V gene is TRBV11-3, the J gene TRBJ2-3; no DNA is available, so the TRBD1 call from TCRdb remains unchecked. In germline, CDR1 is SGHNT, CDR2 YENEEA. This CDR3 contains 21 residues. The CDR3 region is CASSPKKGTGHHYSSTDTQYF. Based on the CDR3 plus reference TRBV11-3 and TRBJ2-3, the full variable domain is EAGVVQSPRYKIIEKKQPVAFWCNPISGHNTLYWYLQNLGQGPELLIRYENEEAVDDSQLPKDRFSAERLKGVDSTLKIQPAELGDSAVYLCASSPKKGTGHHYSSTDTQYFGPGTRLTVL.

The genes are TRBV6-6 and TRBJ2-3; TCRdb reports TRBD1, a call that lacks DNA to check it against. This CDR3 has 12 amino acids. Per the germline V gene, CDR1 is MNHNY and CDR2 is SVGAGI (reference sequence). CDR3 loop: CAAGGAEDTQYF.

This chain joins TRBV7-9 and TRBJ1-5; TCRdb indicates TRBD1, and absent DNA this call remains unverified. The CDR3 totals 14 residues. Germline V gene data show CDR1 as SEHNR and CDR2 as FQNEAQ (reference sequence). The CDR3 spells CASSWTGSGQPQHF.

V is TRBV30 and J is TRBJ1-2. The CDR3 has 12 residues. CDR1 GTSNPN and CDR2 SVGIG come from the germline V gene (reference sequence). CDR3 loop: CAWSHSNYGYTF.

The rearrangement uses TRBV10-3 and TRBJ2-5; no DNA is available, so the TRBD1 call from TCRdb remains unchecked. The CDR3 is made up of 16 amino acids. The V gene's germline CDR1 is ENHRY and CDR2 SYGVKD. CDR3 loop: CAISEWSGGGGETQYF.

The rearrangement joins TRBV29-1 to TRBJ2-1; no DNA is available, so the TRBD1 call from TCRdb remains unchecked. The CDR3 covers 17 residues. Germline V gene sequence: CDR1 SQVTM, CDR2 ANQGSEA. The CDR3 reads CSVEGPLDRETYNERFF.

This sequence joins TRBV10-3 and TRBJ2-7. Germline lookup yields CDR1 ENHRY and CDR2 SYGVKD. The CDR3 has 16 amino acids. CDR3 in amino acids: CAISEEVRTNSYEQYF.

The J gene is TRBJ2-3, the V gene TRBV7-2; TCRdb proposes TRBD2, but this gene call is untestable without DNA. The CDR3 is 14 amino acids. Germline V CDR1 and CDR2: SGHTA, FQGNSA. The CDR3 sequence is CASRLGLAGEPQYF.

CDR3 in amino acids: CASVRTGSYEQYF. V is TRBV13 and J is TRBJ2-7; TCRdb selects TRBD1, and the lack of DNA leaves this call unchecked. CDR3 length: 13 amino acids. The germline V gene has CDR1 PRHDT and CDR2 FYEKMQ (reference sequence).

This chain's CDR3 is CASSPTGTRGYTF. The chain couples TRBV7-9 to TRBJ1-2; as DNA is missing, the TRBD1 call by TCRdb cannot be tested. CDR1 SEHNR and CDR2 FQNEAQ come from the germline V gene (reference sequence). The CDR3 sequence is 13 residues long.

V usage is TRBV7-9 and J usage is TRBJ2-3; the TRBD2 assignment by TCRdb is unverifiable without DNA. The CDR3 loop spans 15 amino acids. CDR1 SEHNR and CDR2 FQNEAQ come from the germline V gene (reference sequence). The CDR3 sequence: CASSPGLAESDTQYF.

This chain joins TRBV5-1 and TRBJ1-3. The V gene's germline CDR1 is SGHRS and CDR2 YFSETQ. The CDR3 totals 14 residues. The CDR3 here is CASRDLSSGNTIYF.

The J gene is TRBJ1-2, the V gene TRBV3-1; checking the TCRdb D call of TRBD1 is not possible without DNA. Germline lookup yields CDR1 LGHDT and CDR2 YNNKEL (reference sequence). This CDR3 is built from 13 residues. The CDR3 sequence: CASSRTQGIGYTF.

The V call is TRBV25-1, the J call TRBJ1-2; TCRdb's D call, TRBD1, is unchecked because there is no DNA. Germline CDR1 MGHDK, CDR2 SYGVNS. The CDR3 loop spans 16 amino acids. The chain's CDR3 is CASSEGGTLGDYGYTF.

J is TRBJ1-1 and V is TRBV14. Germline V gene sequence: CDR1 SGHDN, CDR2 FVKESK. The CDR3 has 12 amino acids. CDR3 amino acids: CASSQDRTRAFF.

CDR3 amino acids: CASSLPTPDTQYF. The gene calls are TRBV7-2 and TRBJ2-3. CDR1 is SGHTA, CDR2 FQGNSA, per germline. The CDR3 has 13 residues.

This chain links TRBV6-2 or TRBV6-3 with TRBJ1-5. Germline assignment: CDR1 MNHEY and CDR2 SVGEGT. The CDR3 is 14 amino acids. The CDR3 is CASRLWQGNQPQHF.

The CDR3 loop reads CASSIDALRGQPLREQYF. This chain connects TRBV19 to TRBJ2-7; TCRdb lists TRBD1, though no DNA is available to test this call. This CDR3 region has 18 residues. The germline CDR1 and CDR2 sequences are LNHDA and SQIVND (reference sequence).

The gene calls are TRBV7-2 and TRBJ2-3. Germline-derived CDR1 and CDR2 are SGHTA and FQGNSA. The CDR3 consists of 13 residues. CDR3 loop: CASSSHGVDTQYF.

The genes are TRBV7-7 and TRBJ2-2; TCRdb's D call of TRBD2 is untestable without DNA. The germline gives CDR1 SSHAT, CDR2 FNYEAQ (reference sequence). The CDR3 consists of 16 residues. The CDR3 here is CASSPAGPENTGELFF.

The rearrangement uses TRBV6-1 and TRBJ1-5. Germline values: CDR1 MNHNS, CDR2 SASEGT. The CDR3 is 14 residues long. This CDR3 reads CASRGRNGNQPQHF.

The chain combines TRBV5-1 with TRBJ2-3; TCRdb picks TRBD1, but there is no DNA to check that call. Germline loops: CDR1 SGHRS, CDR2 YFSETQ. CDR3 size: 13 residues. CDR3: CASSLWGTDTQYF.

The chain carries TRBV5-1 and TRBJ2-3; checking the TCRdb D call of TRBD1 is not possible without DNA. The germline CDR1 and CDR2 sequences are SGHRS and YFSETQ. The CDR3 consists of 18 residues. The CDR3 loop is CASSLIVSQNPKGGTQYF.

This chain's CDR3 is CSVGQEYNEQFF. The genes are TRBV29-1 and TRBJ2-1; no DNA is available, so the TRBD1 call from TCRdb remains unchecked. There are 12 residues in the CDR3. Germline-derived CDR1 and CDR2 are SQVTM and ANQGSEA.